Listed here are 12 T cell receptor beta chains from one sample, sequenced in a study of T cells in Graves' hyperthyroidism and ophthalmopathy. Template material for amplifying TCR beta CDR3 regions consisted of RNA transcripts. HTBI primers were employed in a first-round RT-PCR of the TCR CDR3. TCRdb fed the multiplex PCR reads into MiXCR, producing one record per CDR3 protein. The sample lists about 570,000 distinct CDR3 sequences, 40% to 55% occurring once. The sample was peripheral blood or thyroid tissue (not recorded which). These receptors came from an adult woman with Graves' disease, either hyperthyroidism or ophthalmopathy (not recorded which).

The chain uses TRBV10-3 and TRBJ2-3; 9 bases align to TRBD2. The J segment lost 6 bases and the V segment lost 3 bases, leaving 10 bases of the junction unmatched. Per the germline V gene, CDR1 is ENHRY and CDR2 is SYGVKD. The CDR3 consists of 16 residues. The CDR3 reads CAISEQLAGRVDTQYF. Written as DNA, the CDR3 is TGTGCCATCAGTGAACAGCTAGCGGGAAGAGTGGATACGCAGTATTTT.

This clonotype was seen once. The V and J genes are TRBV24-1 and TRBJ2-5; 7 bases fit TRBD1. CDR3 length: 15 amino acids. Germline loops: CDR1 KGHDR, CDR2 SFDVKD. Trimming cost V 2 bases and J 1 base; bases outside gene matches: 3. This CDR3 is CATSDSTGPQETQYF. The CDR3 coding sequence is TGTGCCACCAGTGATTCGACAGGGCCCCAAGAGACCCAGTACTTC.

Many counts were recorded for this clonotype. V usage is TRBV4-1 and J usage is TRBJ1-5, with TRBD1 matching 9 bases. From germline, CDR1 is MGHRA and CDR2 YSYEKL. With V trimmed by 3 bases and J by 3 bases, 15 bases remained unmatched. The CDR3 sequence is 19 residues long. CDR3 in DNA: TGCGCCAGCAGCCATCAACCCCGGTGGGGGACAGGGTCCAATCAGCCCCAGCATTTT. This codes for CASSHQPRWGTGSNQPQHF.

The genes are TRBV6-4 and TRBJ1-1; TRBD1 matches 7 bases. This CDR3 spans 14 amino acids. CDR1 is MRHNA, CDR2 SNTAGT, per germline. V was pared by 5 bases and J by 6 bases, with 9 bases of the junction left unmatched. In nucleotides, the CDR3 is TGTGCCAGCAGTTCCCAGGGGGGTATGGCTGAAGCTTTCTTT. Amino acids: CASSSQGGMAEAFF.

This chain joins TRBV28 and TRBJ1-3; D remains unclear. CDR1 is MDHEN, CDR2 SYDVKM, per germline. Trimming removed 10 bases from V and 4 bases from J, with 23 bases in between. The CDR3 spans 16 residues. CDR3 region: CATSPQWNEYGNTIYF. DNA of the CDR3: TGTGCCACTTCCCCACAGTGGAACGAATACGGAAACACCATATATTTT.

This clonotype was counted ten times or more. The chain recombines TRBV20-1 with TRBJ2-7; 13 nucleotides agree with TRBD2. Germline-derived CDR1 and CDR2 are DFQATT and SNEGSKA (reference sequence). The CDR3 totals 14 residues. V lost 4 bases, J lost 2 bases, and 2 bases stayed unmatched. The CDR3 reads CSATGTSGTYEQYF. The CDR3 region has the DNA TGCAGTGCTACCGGGACTAGCGGGACCTACGAGCAGTACTTC.

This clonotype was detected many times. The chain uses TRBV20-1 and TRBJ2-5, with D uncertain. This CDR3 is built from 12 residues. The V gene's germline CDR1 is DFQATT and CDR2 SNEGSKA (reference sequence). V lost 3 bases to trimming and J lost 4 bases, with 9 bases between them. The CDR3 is CSASISRETQYF. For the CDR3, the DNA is TGCAGTGCTAGTATCAGCAGAGAGACCCAGTACTTC.

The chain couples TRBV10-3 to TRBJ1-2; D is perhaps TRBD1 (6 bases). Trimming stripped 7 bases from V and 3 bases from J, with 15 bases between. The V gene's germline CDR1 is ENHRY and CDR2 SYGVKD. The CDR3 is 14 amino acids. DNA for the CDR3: TGTGCCATCACCGCAGGGGTTTCGGACTATGGCTACACCTTC. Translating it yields CAITAGVSDYGYTF.

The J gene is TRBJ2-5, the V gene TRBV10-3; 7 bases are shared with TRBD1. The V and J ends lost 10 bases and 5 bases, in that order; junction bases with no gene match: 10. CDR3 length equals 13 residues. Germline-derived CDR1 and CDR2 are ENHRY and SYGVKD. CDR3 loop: CATETGRSETQYF. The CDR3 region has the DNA TGTGCCACCGAGACAGGGCGTTCGGAGACCCAGTACTTC.

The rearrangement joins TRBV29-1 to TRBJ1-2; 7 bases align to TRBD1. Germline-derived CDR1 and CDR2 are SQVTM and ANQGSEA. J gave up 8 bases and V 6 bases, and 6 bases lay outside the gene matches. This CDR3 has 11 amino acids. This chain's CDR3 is CSVITGVGYTF. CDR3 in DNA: TGCAGCGTGATAACAGGGGTCGGCTACACCTTC. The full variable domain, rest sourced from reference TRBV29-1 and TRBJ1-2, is SAVISQKPSRDICQRGTSLTIQCQVDSQVTMMFWYRQQPGQSLTLIATANQGSEATYESGFVIDKFPISRPNLTFSTLTVSNMSPEDSSIYLCSVITGVGYTFGSGTRLTVV.

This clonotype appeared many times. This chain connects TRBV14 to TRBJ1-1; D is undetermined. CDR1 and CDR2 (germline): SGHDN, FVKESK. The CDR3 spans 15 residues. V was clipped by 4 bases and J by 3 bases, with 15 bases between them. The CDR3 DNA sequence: TGTGCCAGCAGCCCCCGGAGGATGCCCTACACTGAAGCTTTCTTT. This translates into CASSPRRMPYTEAFF. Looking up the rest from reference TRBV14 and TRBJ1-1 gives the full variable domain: EAGVTQFPSHSVIEKGQTVTLRCDPISGHDNLYWYRRVMGKEIKFLLHFVKESKQDESGMPNNRFLAERTGGTYSTLKVQPAELEDSGVYFCASSPRRMPYTEAFFGQGTRLTVV.

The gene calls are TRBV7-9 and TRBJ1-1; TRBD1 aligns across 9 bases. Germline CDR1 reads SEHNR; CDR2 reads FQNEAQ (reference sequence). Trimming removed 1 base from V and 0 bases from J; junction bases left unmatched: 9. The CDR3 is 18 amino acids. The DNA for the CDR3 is TGTGCCAGCAGCTTAGACTCTGGGACAGGGTTAATGAACACTGAAGCTTTCTTT. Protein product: CASSLDSGTGLMNTEAFF.